Presented here are 17 T cell receptor beta chains from one specimen sequenced in a study of cytomegalovirus exposure and HLA in healthy donors. This table comes from immunoSEQ multiplex PCR, and its TCRdb copy is limited to in-frame clones, with some not included. The sample shows 150,000 to 200,000 clones, roughly 86% of them seen only once. Sequences were obtained from PBMCs. The receptors stem from a woman aged 18-29 years in good health and CMV-seronegative.

The chain links TRBV2 to TRBJ1-2, with D possibly being TRBD1 (5 bases). V was shortened by 6 bases and J by 2 bases, with 10 bases between the two germline ends. Germline V gives CDR1 SNHLY, CDR2 FYNNEI. The CDR3 contains 13 residues. The CDR3 nucleotides are TGTGCCAGCAGCGGGGGACTGAACTATGGCTACACCTTC. This encodes CASSGGLNYGYTF.

The V call is TRBV6-4, the J call TRBJ2-3; 10 bases are shared with TRBD2. The germline gives CDR1 MRHNA, CDR2 SNTAGT. V dropped 3 bases and J dropped 1; count of bases not matched to a gene: 7. The CDR3 has 17 amino acids. CDR3: CASSEQASGGRTDTQYF. DNA for the CDR3: TGTGCCAGCAGTGAACAGGCTAGCGGGGGCCGCACAGATACGCAGTATTTT.

The chain employs TRBV5-1 and TRBJ2-5, with a weak D call TRBD1 (6 bases). Trimming removed 4 bases at V and 1 base at J, with 14 bases between. CDR3 length: 15 amino acids. Per germline, CDR1 SGHRS and CDR2 YFSETQ. CDR3 nucleotides: TGCGCCAGCAGCAACGCTGGACAGAGCCAAGAGACCCAGTACTTC. This translates into CASSNAGQSQETQYF.

The chain has TRBV2 and TRBJ1-1; D not certain. Trimming took off 5 bases at V and 5 bases at J, with 9 bases between the two ends. Germline V lookup: CDR1 SNHLY, CDR2 FYNNEI. The CDR3 has 12 amino acids. CDR3 loop: CASSSVQTEAFF. The CDR3 DNA reads TGTGCCAGCAGTTCCGTCCAGACTGAAGCTTTCTTT.

The chain couples TRBV27 to TRBJ1-5; weak D call: TRBD1 (5 bases). Germline CDR1 reads MNHEY; CDR2 reads SMNVEV (reference sequence). Between the trimmed V and J ends, which lost 5 bases and 4 bases, there was a span of 9 bases. This CDR3 spans 13 amino acids. CDR3 sequence: CASSRRGNQPQHF. Here the CDR3 DNA reads TGTGCCAGCAGTCGGAGGGGAAATCAGCCCCAGCATTTT.

The chain joins TRBV5-1 to TRBJ2-2; 8 bases are a match to TRBD2. With V trimmed by 3 bases and J by 0 bases, 1 base remained unmatched. The CDR3 totals 15 residues. Per germline, CDR1 SGHRS and CDR2 YFSETQ. The CDR3 coding sequence is TGCGCCAGCAGCTGGACTAGCACGAACACCGGGGAGCTGTTTTTT. Its protein is CASSWTSTNTGELFF.

J is TRBJ2-1 and V is TRBV11-2, with 13 bases that match TRBD2. There are 16 residues in the CDR3. Looked up from germline, CDR1 is SGHAT and CDR2 is FQNNGV. With V trimmed by 4 bases and J by 8 bases, 8 bases remained unmatched. As DNA, the CDR3 is TGTGCCAGCAGCTCCACCGGGACTAGCGGGATCTATGAGCAGTTCTTC. Encoded protein: CASSSTGTSGIYEQFF. Full variable domain (outside the CDR3, taken from reference TRBV11-2 and TRBJ2-1): EAGVAQSPRYKIIEKRQSVAFWCNPISGHATLYWYQQILGQGPKLLIQFQNNGVVDDSQLPKDRFSAERLKGVDSTLKIQPAKLEDSAVYLCASSSTGTSGIYEQFFGPGTRLTVL.

V usage is TRBV6-1 and J usage is TRBJ1-1; D remains ambiguous. The germline V gene has CDR1 MNHNS and CDR2 SASEGT. Trimming cost V 5 bases and J 5 bases, with 15 bases left between them. This CDR3 contains 14 residues. The CDR3 bases are TGTGCCAGCAGTCCTCGGCGGGGATTTACTGAAGCTTTCTTT. It yields the protein CASSPRRGFTEAFF.

The chain employs TRBV5-1 and TRBJ1-4; the D gene is possibly TRBD1 (6 bases). This CDR3 is built from 16 residues. V was trimmed by 0 bases and J by 1 base, leaving 10 bases between them. Germline-derived CDR1 and CDR2 are SGHRS and YFSETQ. As DNA, the CDR3 is TGCGCCAGCAGCTTGGTCGGACAGCGAACTAATGAAAAACTGTTTTTT. It yields the protein CASSLVGQRTNEKLFF.

V gene TRBV6-1 combines with J gene TRBJ1-1; 11 bases agree with TRBD1. Trimming at V came to 5 bases and at J to 9 bases, leaving 11 bases not matched to a gene. Germline CDR1 MNHNS, CDR2 SASEGT. The CDR3 runs to 15 residues. The CDR3 here is CASSLTFGQGAKAFF. The CDR3 DNA follows: TGTGCCAGCAGTCTTACCTTTGGACAGGGGGCTAAAGCTTTCTTT.

This clone was recorded a few times. The rearrangement links TRBV19 to TRBJ2-7; 9 bases align to TRBD1. This CDR3 comprises 16 residues. CDR1 is LNHDA and CDR2 is SQIVND in the germline V gene (reference sequence). Losses at the gene ends were 3 bases for V and 7 bases for J; bases not matched to a gene: 13. CDR3: CASSIGVGTGLREQYF. The CDR3 DNA reads as TGTGCCAGTAGTATCGGAGTCGGGACAGGGCTACGGGAGCAGTACTTC.

This chain connects TRBV28 to TRBJ2-3, with D possibly being TRBD2 (6 bases). Germline V CDR1 and CDR2: MDHEN, SYDVKM. The CDR3 sequence is 13 residues long. V was clipped by 10 bases and J by 4 bases, with 15 bases between them. CDR3 sequence reads: CAIKGGGADTQYF. The CDR3, as DNA: TGTGCCATTAAGGGAGGCGGCGCAGATACGCAGTATTTT.

V usage is TRBV6-6 and J usage is TRBJ2-3, with D perhaps matching TRBD2 (6 bases). V shed 4 bases and J shed 2 bases, with 10 bases lying between them. The V gene's germline CDR1 is MNHNY and CDR2 SVGAGI (reference sequence). The CDR3 is made up of 14 amino acids. CDR3 residues: CASSSWRDTDTQYF. In DNA, the CDR3 is TGTGCCAGCAGTTCCTGGAGGGACACAGATACGCAGTATTTT.

The V and J genes are TRBV7-7 and TRBJ2-1; D unresolved. The CDR3 loop spans 13 amino acids. CDR1 SSHAT and CDR2 FNYEAQ come from the germline V gene (reference sequence). The ends were cut back, 2 bases at V and 5 bases at J, with 7 bases in the middle. The CDR3 region is CASSLFGHNEQFF. CDR3 in DNA: TGTGCCAGCAGCTTATTCGGTCACAATGAGCAGTTCTTC.

V usage is TRBV28 and J usage is TRBJ1-2, with 8 positions matching TRBD1. The CDR3 is 12 residues long. CDR1 is MDHEN, CDR2 SYDVKM, per germline. The V and J ends lost 11 bases and 10 bases, in that order; junction bases with no gene match: 12. The CDR3 DNA reads as TGTGCCCTCCGAGGACAGGGTGGAGACTACACCTTC. This sequence encodes CALRGQGGDYTF.

This chain uses TRBV10-3 with TRBJ1-2, with D perhaps TRBD1 (5 bases). The germline gives CDR1 ENHRY, CDR2 SYGVKD. The CDR3 sequence is 15 residues long. With 1 base removed from V and 6 bases from J, the gap between germline ends came to 15 bases. The CDR3 loop reads CAISEFSTGYDGYTF. For the CDR3, the DNA is TGTGCCATCAGTGAGTTTAGCACAGGATATGATGGCTACACCTTC.

The chain uses TRBV19 and TRBJ1-2; no reliable D call. The CDR3 consists of 13 residues. V dropped 10 bases and J dropped 4 bases, with 16 bases sitting between them. The germline V gene has CDR1 LNHDA and CDR2 SQIVND (reference sequence). CDR3 coding DNA: TGTGCCACCGCCGTCGGCCGGGGCTATGGCTACACCTTC. Protein: CATAVGRGYGYTF.